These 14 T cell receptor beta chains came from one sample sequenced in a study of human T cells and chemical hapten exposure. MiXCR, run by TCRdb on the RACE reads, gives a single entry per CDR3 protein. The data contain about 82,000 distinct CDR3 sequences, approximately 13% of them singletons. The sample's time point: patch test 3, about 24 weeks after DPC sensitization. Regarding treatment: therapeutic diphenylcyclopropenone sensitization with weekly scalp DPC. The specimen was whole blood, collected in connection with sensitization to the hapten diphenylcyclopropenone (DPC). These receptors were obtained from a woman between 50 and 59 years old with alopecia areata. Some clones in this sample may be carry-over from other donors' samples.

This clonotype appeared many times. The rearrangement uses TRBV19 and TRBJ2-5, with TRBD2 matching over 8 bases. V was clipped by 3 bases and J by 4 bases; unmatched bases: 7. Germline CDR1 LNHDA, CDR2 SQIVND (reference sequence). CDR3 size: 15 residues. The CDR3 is CASSIRDSGRETQYF. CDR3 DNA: TGTGCCAGTAGTATCCGAGACAGCGGGAGAGAGACCCAGTACTTC.

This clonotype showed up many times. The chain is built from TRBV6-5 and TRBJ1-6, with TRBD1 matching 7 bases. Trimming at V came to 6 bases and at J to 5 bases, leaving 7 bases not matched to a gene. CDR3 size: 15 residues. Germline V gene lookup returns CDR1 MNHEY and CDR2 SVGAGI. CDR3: CASRGRGVDNSPLHF. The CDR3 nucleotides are TGTGCCAGCAGGGGCAGGGGGGTAGATAATTCACCCCTCCACTTT.

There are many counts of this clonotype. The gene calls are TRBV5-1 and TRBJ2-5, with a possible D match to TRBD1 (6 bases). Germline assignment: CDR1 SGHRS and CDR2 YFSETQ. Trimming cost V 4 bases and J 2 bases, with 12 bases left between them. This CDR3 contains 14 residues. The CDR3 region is CASSTQGIQETQYF. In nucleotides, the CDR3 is TGCGCCAGCAGCACACAGGGAATTCAAGAGACCCAGTACTTC.

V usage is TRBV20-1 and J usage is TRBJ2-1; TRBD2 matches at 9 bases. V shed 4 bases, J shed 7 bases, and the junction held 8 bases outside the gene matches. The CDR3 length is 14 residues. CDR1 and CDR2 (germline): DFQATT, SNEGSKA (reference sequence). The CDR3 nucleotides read TGCAGTGCTACTCTAGCGGGAATTGGGAATGAGCAGTTCTTC. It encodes CSATLAGIGNEQFF.

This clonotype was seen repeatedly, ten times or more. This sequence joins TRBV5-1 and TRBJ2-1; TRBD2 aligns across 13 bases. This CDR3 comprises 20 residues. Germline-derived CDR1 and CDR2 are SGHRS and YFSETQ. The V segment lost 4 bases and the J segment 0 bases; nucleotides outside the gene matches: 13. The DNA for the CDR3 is TGCGCCAGCAGCCGCCCAGCCGGGACTAGCGGGGCTTACTCCTACAATGAGCAGTTCTTC. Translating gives CASSRPAGTSGAYSYNEQFF.

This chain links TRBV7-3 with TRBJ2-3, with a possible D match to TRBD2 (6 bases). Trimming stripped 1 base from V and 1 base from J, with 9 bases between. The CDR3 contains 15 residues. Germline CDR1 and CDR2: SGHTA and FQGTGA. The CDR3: CASSLIGEGTDTQYF. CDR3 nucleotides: TGTGCCAGCAGCTTAATAGGGGAGGGCACAGATACGCAGTATTTT.

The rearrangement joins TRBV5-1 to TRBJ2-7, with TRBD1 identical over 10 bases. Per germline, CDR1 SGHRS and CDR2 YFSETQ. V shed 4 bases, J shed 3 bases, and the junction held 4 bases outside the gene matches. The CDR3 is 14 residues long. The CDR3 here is CASSRGQGNYEQYF. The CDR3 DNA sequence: TGCGCCAGCAGCCGGGGACAGGGGAACTACGAGCAGTACTTC. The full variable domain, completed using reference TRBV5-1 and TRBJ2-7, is KAGVTQTPRYLIKTRGQQVTLSCSPISGHRSVSWYQQTPGQGLQFLFEYFSETQRNKGNFPGRFSGRQFSNSRSEMNVSTLELGDSALYLCASSRGQGNYEQYFGPGTRLTVT.

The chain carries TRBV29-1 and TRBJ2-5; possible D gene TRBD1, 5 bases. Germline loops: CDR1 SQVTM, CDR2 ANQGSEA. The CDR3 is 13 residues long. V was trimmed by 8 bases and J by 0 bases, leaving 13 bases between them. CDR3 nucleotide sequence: TGCAGCCCCTCAGGGATAGACCAAGAGACCCAGTACTTC. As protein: CSPSGIDQETQYF.

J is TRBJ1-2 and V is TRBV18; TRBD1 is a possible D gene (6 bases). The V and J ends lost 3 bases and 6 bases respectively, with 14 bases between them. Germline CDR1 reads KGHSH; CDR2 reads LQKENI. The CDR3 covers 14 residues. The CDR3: CASSPGTSYDGYTF. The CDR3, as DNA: TGTGCCAGCTCACCTGGGACATCTTATGATGGCTACACCTTC. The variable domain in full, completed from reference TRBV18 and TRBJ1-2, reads NAGVMQNPRHLVRRRGQEARLRCSPMKGHSHVYWYRQLPEEGLKFMVYLQKENIIDESGMPKERFSAEFPKEGPSILRIQQVVRGDSAAYFCASSPGTSYDGYTFGSGTRLTVV.

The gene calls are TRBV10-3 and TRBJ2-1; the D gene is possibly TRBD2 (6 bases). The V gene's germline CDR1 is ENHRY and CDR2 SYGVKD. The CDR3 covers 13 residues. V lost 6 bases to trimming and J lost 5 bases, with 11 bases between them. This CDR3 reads CAISWDFNNEQFF. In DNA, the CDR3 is TGTGCCATCAGCTGGGACTTTAACAATGAGCAGTTCTTC.

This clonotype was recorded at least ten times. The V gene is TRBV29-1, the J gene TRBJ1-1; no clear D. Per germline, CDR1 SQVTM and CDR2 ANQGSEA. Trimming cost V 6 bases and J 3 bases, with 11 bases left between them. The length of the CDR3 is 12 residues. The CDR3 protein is CSVWGSDTEAFF. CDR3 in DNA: TGCAGCGTCTGGGGATCCGACACTGAAGCTTTCTTT. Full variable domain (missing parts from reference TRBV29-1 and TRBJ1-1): SAVISQKPSRDICQRGTSLTIQCQVDSQVTMMFWYRQQPGQSLTLIATANQGSEATYESGFVIDKFPISRPNLTFSTLTVSNMSPEDSSIYLCSVWGSDTEAFFGQGTRLTVV.

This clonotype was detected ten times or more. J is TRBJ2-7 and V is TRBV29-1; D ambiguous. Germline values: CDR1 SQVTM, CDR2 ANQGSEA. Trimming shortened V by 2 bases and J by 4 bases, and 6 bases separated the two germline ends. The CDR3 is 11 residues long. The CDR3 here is CSVEILYEQYF. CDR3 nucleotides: TGCAGCGTTGAAATACTTTACGAGCAGTACTTC.

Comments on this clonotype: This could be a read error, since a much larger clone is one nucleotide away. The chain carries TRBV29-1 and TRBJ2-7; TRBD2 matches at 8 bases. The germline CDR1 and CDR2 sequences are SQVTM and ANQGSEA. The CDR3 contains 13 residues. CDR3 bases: TGCAGCGTTGACAGCGGGAGCTCCTACGAGCGGTACTTC. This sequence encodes CSVDSGSSYERYF.

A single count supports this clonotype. CDR3 in amino acids: CASSSPPWQAQRQPQHF. CDR3 DNA sequence: TGTGCCAGCAGTTCACCCCCTTGGCAGGCCCAGAGGCAGCCCCAGCATTTT. This chain links TRBV28 with TRBJ1-5; no clear D gene. The CDR3 contains 17 residues. V dropped 4 bases and J dropped 7 bases, with 23 bases sitting between them. Germline CDR1 is MDHEN and CDR2 is SYDVKM.